A single sample gave rise to the 14 T cell receptor beta chains below, sequenced in a study of CD8+ T cells in alopecia areata (dated by TCRdb to between 2017 and 2018). The library relied on the immunoSEQ multiplex PCR assay. RNA was extracted from all samples and reverse transcribed into cDNA as template for TCR sequencing. TCRdb's version of the immuneACCESS table is confined to in-frame rearrangements and falls short of the full clone set. An unresolved V gene accounts for under half of the shortfall where checked; the remainder is of unknown origin. This sample was tabulated with more than 250,000 clones, among which there are no singletons. The top ten constitute about 1.1% of the sample. Cells from pooled mouse cutaneous lymph nodes were stained for CD4, CD8alpha, NKG2D, NKG2ACE and other markers and then sorted on a BD Influx. Sequencing used CD4+ T cells sorted from a lymph node. The receptors shown here come from a C3H/HeJ mouse with alopecia areata. These mice carry the MHC haplotype H2-k.

A word on this clone: Gene and germline names: mouse. The observed sequence ends 4 residues before the CDR3 terminus, with the missing tail filled in from the germline J gene. The rearrangement links TRBV1 to TRBJ2-3, with 8 bases aligning to TRBD2. The trim removed 0 bases at V and 0 bases at J, leaving 5 bases unmatched. CDR1 is NSQYPW, CDR2 LRSPGD, per germline (reference sequence). The CDR3 covers 17 residues. CDR3 sequence: CTCSADYWGSSAETLYF. The DNA read from the CDR3 is TGCACCTGCAGTGCAGATTACTGGGGGTCTAGTGCAGAA.

This clone was picked up many times. All gene names here are mouse names. The read comes to an end 4 residues before the CDR3 does, leaving the germline J gene to fill in the end. The gene calls are TRBV1 and TRBJ1-1; 11 nucleotides agree with TRBD1. The trim removed 5 bases at V and 0 bases at J, leaving 2 bases unmatched. CDR1 is NSQYPW, CDR2 LRSPGD, per germline (reference sequence). This CDR3 has 15 residues. CDR3: CTCSSGQGANTEVFF. The covered CDR3 bases are TGCACCTGCAGTTCGGGACAGGGGGCAAACACA.

The table lists this clone with a few counts. Gene names are mouse gene names. The CDR3 goes on 4 residues after the read ends, and that part is filled in from the germline J gene. The chain combines TRBV13-1 with TRBJ2-1, with 11 bases matching TRBD2. The CDR3 sequence is 16 residues long. The germline V gene has CDR1 NSHNY and CDR2 SYGAGN. The V segment lost 2 bases and the J segment 5 bases; nucleotides outside the gene matches: 6. This CDR3 reads CASSELLGLGDAEQFF. The covered CDR3 bases are TGTGCCAGCAGTGAACTACTGGGACTGGGGGATGCT.

Note on this clone: Any gene name here is a mouse gene name. The read terminates 4 residues ahead of where the CDR3 ends, so the germline J gene completes it. The chain combines TRBV19 with TRBJ2-4; TRBD2 aligns across 7 bases. Germline loops: CDR1 FNHDT, CDR2 SITEND (reference sequence). After removal of 2 bases from V and 1 base from J, the junction contained 4 bases not matched to a gene. This CDR3 has 15 residues. The covered CDR3 bases are TGTGCCAGCAGTATGGACGGGGGGGGTCAAAAC. It specifies CASSMDGGGQN. The CDR3 in its entirety is CASSMDGGGQNTLYF.

With respect to this clone: Germline and genes here are mouse. The CDR3 loop is CASSIGGTTGQLYF. Partial CDR3 DNA: TGTGCCAGCAGTATTGGGGGAACCACCGGG. The chain recombines TRBV19 with TRBJ2-2; D is possibly TRBD2 (6 bases). The read terminates 4 residues before the CDR3 end, so the remaining end is supplied by the germline J gene. V lost 2 bases, J lost 4 bases, and 9 bases lay in between. The CDR3 totals 14 residues. From germline, CDR1 is FNHDT and CDR2 SITEND (reference sequence). Together with reference TRBV19 and TRBJ2-2, the CDR3 gives the full variable domain: GGIITQTPKFLIGQEGQKLTLKCQQNFNHDTMYWYRQDSGKGLRLIYYSITENDLQKGDLSEGYDASREKKSSFSLTVTSAQKNEMAVFLCASSIGGTTGQLYFGEGSKLTVL.

On this clone itself: Gene names follow the mouse nomenclature. From the germline J gene comes the end of the CDR3, since the read stops 4 residues before it. The chain carries TRBV13-2 and TRBJ1-2; maybe TRBD1 (6 bases). Per the germline V gene, CDR1 is NNHNN and CDR2 is SYGAGS (reference sequence). The CDR3 runs to 12 residues. The V and J ends lost 5 bases and 3 bases respectively, with 8 bases between them. The CDR3 loop is CASGAGDSDYTF. CDR3 DNA (partial): TGTGCCAGCGGCGCAGGGGACTCC.

In regard to this clone: Gene names follow the mouse nomenclature. Read coverage stops 3 residues before the CDR3 terminus; the germline J gene supplies the remainder. The chain combines TRBV13-3 with TRBJ1-6; 8 bases line up with TRBD1. TRBJ1-6 is an open reading frame, and its role is uncertain. The CDR3 runs to 15 residues. J lost 7 bases, V lost 0 bases, and 3 bases had no gene match. Per the germline V gene, CDR1 is NNHDY and CDR2 is SYVADS. The CDR3 loop reads CASSDGRGQNSPLYF. The CDR3 DNA, read in part, is TGTGCCAGCAGTGATGGCAGGGGGCAGAATTCGCCC.

For this clone: The gene symbols are mouse symbols. Read coverage stops 4 residues before the CDR3 terminus; the germline J gene supplies the remainder. The chain recombines TRBV19 with TRBJ2-2; 10 bases align to TRBD1. This CDR3 spans 14 amino acids. Per the germline V gene, CDR1 is FNHDT and CDR2 is SITEND (reference sequence). The V gene end was trimmed by 4 bases and the J gene end by 6 bases; junction bases not matched to a gene: 3. The sequenced CDR3 bases are TGTGCCAGCAGTCCGGGACAGGGGTCCGGG. As protein: CASSPGQGSG. The entire CDR3 sequence reads CASSPGQGSGQLYF.

This clone was detected only a few times. Gene names and germline refer to mouse. The DNA ends 4 residues before the CDR3 does, and the rest of the CDR3 is filled in from the germline J gene. The chain is built from TRBV13-3 and TRBJ1-1; the D gene is possibly TRBD1 (6 bases). The CDR3 runs to 14 residues. Germline V gene sequence: CDR1 NNHDY, CDR2 SYVADS. Trimming removed 0 bases from V and 4 bases from J, with 10 bases in between. The CDR3 spells CASSDEGGGTEVFF. CDR3 bases read: TGTGCCAGCAGTGATGAGGGGGGCGGCACA.

Comment on this clone: The gene symbols are mouse symbols. The read ends 4 residues shy of where the CDR3 ends; the end is completed using the germline J gene. The chain has TRBV13-3 and TRBJ2-1, with 11 bases that match TRBD2. Unmatched junction bases numbered 5, after V lost 3 bases and J lost 0 bases. The CDR3 totals 17 residues. The germline gives CDR1 NNHDY, CDR2 SYVADS. CDR3 DNA, as far as it was read: TGTGCCAGCAGTGCTCCGGGACTGGGGGATAACTATGCT. Protein sequence: CASSAPGLGDNYA. The complete CDR3 protein is CASSAPGLGDNYAEQFF.

This clone was counted a few times. The germline and genes are mouse ones. The sequence runs out 4 residues before the end of the CDR3; the remainder is reconstructed from the germline J gene. The rearrangement uses TRBV12-1 and TRBJ1-1; weak D call: TRBD1 (6 bases). CDR1 SGHSN and CDR2 HYEKVE come from the germline V gene. This CDR3 is 16 amino acids long. Incomplete CDR3 DNA: TGTGCCAGCTCTCACGCCCCCGGGGGGCTCGACAGA. Protein sequence: CASSHAPGGLDR. Given in full, the CDR3 is CASSHAPGGLDREVFF.

In this sample, this clone turned up many times. The gene symbols are mouse symbols. The CDR3 end falls 4 residues outside the read, so it is completed with the germline J gene. V and J are TRBV17 and TRBJ2-2, with 7 bases matching TRBD2. Germline CDR1 and CDR2: MNHDT and YYDKIL. The CDR3 has 15 amino acids. With 1 base clipped from V and 3 bases from J, the junction kept 2 bases outside the gene matches. Incomplete CDR3 DNA: TGTGCTAGCAGTAGAGTCGGGGGGGACACCGGG. This encodes CASSRVGGDTG. The whole CDR3 protein reads CASSRVGGDTGQLYF.

Concerning this clone itself: Mouse gene names apply. The read ends 4 residues early relative to the CDR3; the germline J gene fills the gap. The chain joins TRBV31 to TRBJ2-3; D is unresolved. The CDR3 runs to 12 residues. The germline V gene has CDR1 GKSSPN and CDR2 SITVG. V was trimmed by 4 bases and J by 2 bases, leaving 7 bases between them. CDR3 amino acids: CAWTQNAETLYF. Partial CDR3 DNA: TGTGCCTGGACTCAGAATGCAGAA.

This clone showed up just a few times. The germline and genes are mouse ones. With the read ending 4 residues before the CDR3 end, the germline J gene is used to fill in that end. This chain links TRBV13-1 with TRBJ2-2; 10 bases match TRBD2. This CDR3 is built from 16 residues. J was trimmed by 5 bases and V by 2 bases; bases with no gene match: 6. Germline CDR1 and CDR2: NSHNY and SYGAGN. Partial CDR3 DNA: TGTGCCAGCAGTGACCCGACTGGGGGGCAAACCGGG. Protein product: CASSDPTGGQTG. The whole CDR3 sequence reads CASSDPTGGQTGQLYF.